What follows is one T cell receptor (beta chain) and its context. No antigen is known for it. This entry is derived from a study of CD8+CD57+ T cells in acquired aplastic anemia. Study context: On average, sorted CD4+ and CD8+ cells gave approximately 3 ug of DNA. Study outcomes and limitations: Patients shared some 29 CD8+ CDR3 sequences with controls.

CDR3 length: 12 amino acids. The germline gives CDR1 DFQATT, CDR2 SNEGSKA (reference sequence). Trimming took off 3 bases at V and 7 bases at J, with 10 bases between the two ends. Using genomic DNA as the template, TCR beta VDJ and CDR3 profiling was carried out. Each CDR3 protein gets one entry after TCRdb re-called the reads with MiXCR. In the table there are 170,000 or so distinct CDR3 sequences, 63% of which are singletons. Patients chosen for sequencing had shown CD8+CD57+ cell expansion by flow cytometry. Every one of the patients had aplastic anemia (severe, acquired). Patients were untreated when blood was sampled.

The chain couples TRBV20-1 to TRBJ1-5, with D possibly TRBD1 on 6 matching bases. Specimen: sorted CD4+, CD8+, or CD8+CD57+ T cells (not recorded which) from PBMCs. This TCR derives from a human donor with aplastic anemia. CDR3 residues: CSARRGAQPQHF. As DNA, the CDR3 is TGCAGTGCTAGGCGGGGGGCCCAGCCCCAGCATTTT.